The clone carrying this T cell receptor (beta chain) was observed a single time. Its antigen is unknown. J was trimmed by 8 bases and V by 5 bases; bases with no gene match: 9. There are 15 residues in the CDR3. CDR1 and CDR2 from the germline V gene are MDHEN and SYDVKM. cDNA prepared by RNA extraction and subsequent reverse transcription served as the template for sequencing. Profiled with immunoSEQ multiplex PCR; TCRdb holds only in-frame clones, not every one. Here the sample spans over 200,000 clones, over 60% being singletons. The treatment denotes: oral pan-JAK inhibitor, 5-10 mg twice daily. Sorting of CD4+ and CD8+ T cells was performed on PBMCs. The sample is drawn from a study of CD8+ T cells in alopecia areata. Points from the study as a whole: With one nonresponder, baseline CD8+ expansion's link to response remains uncertain. In scalp and blood, many expanded lesional clones persisted during tofacitinib.

V usage is TRBV28 and J usage is TRBJ2-2; TRBD1 matches at 9 bases. This receptor was obtained from a human donor with alopecia areata. The source was CD4+ T cells sorted from blood, collected at week 4, from a patient treated with tofacitinib. In DNA form, the CDR3 reads TGTGCCAGCAGTCGACCCGGGACAGGGACTGGGGAGCTGTTTTTT. Its translation is CASSRPGTGTGELFF.